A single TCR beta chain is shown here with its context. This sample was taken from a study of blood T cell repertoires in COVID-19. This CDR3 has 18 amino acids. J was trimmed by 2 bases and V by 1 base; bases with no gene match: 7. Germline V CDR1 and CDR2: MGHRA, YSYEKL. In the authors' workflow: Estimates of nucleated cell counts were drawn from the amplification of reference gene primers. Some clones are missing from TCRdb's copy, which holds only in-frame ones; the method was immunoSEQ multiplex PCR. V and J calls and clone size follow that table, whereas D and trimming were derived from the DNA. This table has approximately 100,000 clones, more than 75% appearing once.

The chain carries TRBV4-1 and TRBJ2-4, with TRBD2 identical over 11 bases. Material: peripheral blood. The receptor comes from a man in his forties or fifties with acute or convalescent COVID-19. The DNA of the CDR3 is TGCGCCAGCAGCCAAGGGAGAGTAGCGGGAGGGCCCAAAAACATTCAGTACTTC. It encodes CASSQGRVAGGPKNIQYF.